These 28 T cell receptor beta chains came from one sample sequenced in a study of blood T cell repertoires in COVID-19. The method was immunoSEQ multiplex PCR; TCRdb's version includes in-frame clones alone and lacks a portion of them. Seen here are roughly 250,000 clones, about 90% observed once, and the top ten hold 1% to 1.5%. Input material: PBMCs or T cells enriched from blood (not recorded which). These receptors originate from a human donor in a cohort exposed to, infected with or recovered from COVID-19 (not recorded which). The donor label of this sample is uncertain.

Turning to this clone: At one boundary the junction diverges from the germline segment, which might be a read error. The chain employs TRBV19 and TRBJ1-2; no reliable D call. The CDR3 is 12 residues long. Per the germline V gene, CDR1 is LNHDA and CDR2 is SQIVND (reference sequence). The DNA of the CDR3 is TGTGCCAGTAGTATAGGGAATATGGCGGCGTCCTTC. Its translation is CASSIGNMAASF.

The chain joins TRBV30 to TRBJ2-7, with D possibly matching TRBD2 (5 bases). Trimming cost V 0 bases and J 3 bases, with 6 bases left between them. The germline gives CDR1 GTSNPN, CDR2 SVGIG (reference sequence). This CDR3 has 12 amino acids. CDR3 bases: TGTGCCTGGAGTGTACTAGTCTACGAGCAGTACTTC. Translation: CAWSVLVYEQYF.

V gene TRBV12-3 or TRBV12-4 combines with J gene TRBJ2-1, with D tentatively TRBD1 (6 bases). Trimming cost V 5 bases and J 12 bases, with 11 bases left between them. CDR3 length: 11 amino acids. The CDR3 is CASSEGQRQFF. The CDR3 DNA is TGTGCCAGCAGTGAAGGACAGCGGCAGTTCTTC.

This clone was picked up a small number of times. The chain has TRBV6-5 and TRBJ1-5; 7 nucleotides match TRBD1. CDR1 and CDR2 from the germline V gene are MNHEY and SVGAGI. This CDR3 contains 15 residues. V was pared by 5 bases and J by 2 bases, with 6 bases of the junction left unmatched. CDR3: CASSPDRVGNQPQHF. DNA of the CDR3: TGTGCCAGCAGTCCCGACAGGGTGGGCAATCAGCCCCAGCATTTT.

This clone was observed a single time. Other DNA sequences within the sample encode an identical CDR3. The rearrangement uses TRBV24-1 and TRBJ1-2; 8 bases agree with TRBD1. Germline CDR1 KGHDR, CDR2 SFDVKD. V gave up 4 bases and J gave up 5 bases; unmatched junction bases: 5. This CDR3 has 14 amino acids. This chain's CDR3 is CATSDRDRGYGYTF. The CDR3 nucleotides read TGTGCCACCAGTGACCGTGACAGGGGTTATGGCTACACCTTC.

V usage is TRBV5-4 and J usage is TRBJ2-7; the match to TRBD2 covers 8 bases. The CDR3 contains 15 residues. Germline V gene data show CDR1 as SGHNT and CDR2 as YYREEE (reference sequence). J was trimmed by 0 bases and V by 5 bases; bases with no gene match: 7. The DNA of the CDR3 is TGTGCCAGCAGTTCCTTCGCGGGGGGCTCCTACGAGCAGTACTTC. It codes for CASSSFAGGSYEQYF.

The chain uses TRBV4-1 and TRBJ1-2; D remains ambiguous. Trimming cost V 1 base and J 4 bases, with 10 bases left between them. From germline, CDR1 is MGHRA and CDR2 YSYEKL. The CDR3 covers 14 residues. In DNA, the CDR3 is TGCGCCAGCAGCCAAGGAGTTCGCGGCTATGGCTACACCTTC. Its translation: CASSQGVRGYGYTF.

CDR3 amino acids: CASSLKGHYTDTQYF. CDR3 sequence (DNA): TGTGCCAGCAGCTTAAAGGGACACTACACAGATACGCAGTATTTT. The chain uses TRBV7-8 and TRBJ2-3; D perhaps matches TRBD1 (6 bases). This CDR3 comprises 15 residues. In germline, CDR1 is SGHVS, CDR2 FQNEAQ. Trimming removed 2 bases from V and 2 bases from J, with 11 bases in between.

The V call is TRBV7-2, the J call TRBJ1-5; D unresolved. The CDR3 is 17 amino acids. With 0 bases removed from V and 0 bases from J, the gap between germline ends came to 12 bases. Looked up from germline, CDR1 is SGHTA and CDR2 is FQGNSA. The chain's CDR3 is CASSLATAWYSNQPQHF. CDR3 bases: TGTGCCAGCAGCTTAGCCACAGCATGGTATAGCAATCAGCCCCAGCATTTT.

This clone occurred once. CDR3 residues: CASSIGTTHNEQFF. DNA for the CDR3: TGCGCCAGCAGCATAGGGACTACCCACAATGAGCAGTTCTTC. This chain uses TRBV5-1 with TRBJ2-1; 7 bases are a match to TRBD2. V lost 4 bases, J lost 5 bases, and 6 bases stayed unmatched. Germline CDR1 SGHRS, CDR2 YFSETQ. CDR3 size: 14 residues.

The V and J genes are TRBV4-3 and TRBJ2-7, with no clear D. The V end lost 0 bases, the J end lost 3 bases, and 12 bases lay between the germline ends. CDR1 and CDR2 from the germline V gene are LGHNA and YSLEER. This CDR3 comprises 15 residues. The CDR3 nucleotides read TGCGCCAGCAGCCAAGAGGCCGGAGAATTCTACGAGCAGTACTTC. Translated, it gives CASSQEAGEFYEQYF.

This chain uses TRBV19 with TRBJ2-2, with a weak D call TRBD1 (6 bases). The germline V and J ends were trimmed by 5 bases and 4 bases, with 17 bases remaining between them. The CDR3 sequence is 16 residues long. Germline CDR1 reads LNHDA; CDR2 reads SQIVND (reference sequence). In nucleotides, the CDR3 is TGTGCCAGTAGTCCCCACAGGGTTTTAGGCACCGGGGAGCTGTTTTTT. Encoded protein: CASSPHRVLGTGELFF.

The chain uses TRBV9 and TRBJ2-2; a weak D match, TRBD2 (6 bases). CDR3 size: 13 residues. V lost 6 bases to trimming and J lost 1 base, with 7 bases between them. CDR1 is SGDLS, CDR2 YYNGEE, per germline. CDR3 amino acids: CASMGGNTGELFF. The CDR3 DNA reads TGTGCCAGCATGGGGGGGAACACCGGGGAGCTGTTTTTT.

The V and J genes are TRBV6-5 and TRBJ2-7; no definite D call. The CDR3 has 15 residues. Germline CDR1 MNHEY, CDR2 SVGAGI. Trimming shortened V by 6 bases and J by 1 base, and 16 bases separated the two germline ends. The CDR3 here is CASSRFFDKSYEQYF. The DNA of the CDR3 is TGTGCCAGCAGCCGATTCTTCGACAAGTCCTACGAGCAGTACTTC.

The chain is built from TRBV5-5 and TRBJ1-5; no reliable D call. This CDR3 region has 14 residues. Trimming removed 3 bases at V and 9 bases at J, with 16 bases between. Germline V CDR1 and CDR2: SGHKS, YYEKEE (reference sequence). The CDR3 is CASSSSGPAPPQHF. In nucleotides, the CDR3 is TGTGCCAGCAGCTCATCCGGTCCCGCACCGCCCCAGCATTTT.

The CDR3 loop is CASSWSQGARTYEQYF. CDR3 bases: TGTGCCAGCAGCTGGTCGCAGGGGGCGCGGACCTACGAGCAGTACTTC. The chain has TRBV27 and TRBJ2-7; TRBD1 agrees at 8 bases. V gave up 6 bases and J gave up 2 bases; unmatched junction bases: 12. This CDR3 comprises 16 residues. In germline, CDR1 is MNHEY, CDR2 SMNVEV (reference sequence).

The chain employs TRBV9 and TRBJ2-1; 9 positions agree with TRBD2. Germline assignment: CDR1 SGDLS and CDR2 YYNGEE. V gave up 3 bases and J gave up 0 bases; unmatched junction bases: 7. The CDR3 is made up of 17 amino acids. In nucleotides, the CDR3 is TGTGCCAGCAGCGGCTCGGGACTAGCCGGCTCCTACAATGAGCAGTTCTTC. It encodes CASSGSGLAGSYNEQFF.

The J gene is TRBJ1-5, the V gene TRBV28; D remains unclear. CDR1 and CDR2 (germline): MDHEN, SYDVKM. This CDR3 region has 16 residues. Trimming removed 4 bases from V and 2 bases from J, with 15 bases in between. CDR3 DNA sequence: TGTGCCAGCAGTTCCCCGAATAGGAGGGGCAATCAGCCCCAGCATTTT. Amino acid sequence: CASSSPNRRGNQPQHF. Based on the CDR3 plus reference TRBV28 and TRBJ1-5, the full variable domain is DVKVTQSSRYLVKRTGEKVFLECVQDMDHENMFWYRQDPGLGLRLIYFSYDVKMKEKGDIPEGYSVSREKKERFSLILESASTNQTSMYLCASSSPNRRGNQPQHFGDGTRLSIL.

This clone was seen a few times. This chain links TRBV2 with TRBJ1-1; D gene ambiguous. Germline V CDR1 and CDR2: SNHLY, FYNNEI. V dropped 6 bases and J dropped 0 bases, with 8 bases sitting between them. This CDR3 has 13 residues. CDR3 residues: CASRPGLNTEAFF. In DNA, the CDR3 is TGTGCCAGCAGACCGGGATTGAACACTGAAGCTTTCTTT.

The chain recombines TRBV4-3 with TRBJ1-2, with 7 bases that match TRBD1. The CDR3 extends over 13 amino acids. V lost 3 bases to trimming and J lost 5 bases; unmatched junction nucleotides: 3. Germline V lookup: CDR1 LGHNA, CDR2 YSLEER. The CDR3 protein is CASSQGQSYGYTF. The CDR3 nucleotides are TGCGCCAGCAGCCAGGGACAGAGTTATGGCTACACCTTC.

The genes are TRBV25-1 and TRBJ1-6, with TRBD1 as a possible D gene (5 bases). CDR1 is MGHDK, CDR2 SYGVNS, per germline. Trimming stripped 1 base from V and 9 bases from J, with 16 bases between. The CDR3 spans 16 residues. CDR3 residues: CASSESEGRRGSPLHF. In DNA form, the CDR3 reads TGTGCCAGCAGTGAATCGGAAGGGAGGAGGGGTTCACCCCTCCACTTT.

The genes are TRBV19 and TRBJ2-5, with 8 bases matching TRBD2. There are 15 residues in the CDR3. J lost 0 bases, V lost 4 bases, and 4 bases had no gene match. Germline CDR1 and CDR2: LNHDA and SQIVND (reference sequence). CDR3 protein: CASSSGGTYQETQYF. The CDR3 DNA reads as TGTGCCAGTAGTAGCGGGGGGACGTACCAAGAGACCCAGTACTTC.

The chain uses TRBV19 and TRBJ1-2, with 9 bases lining up with TRBD1. This CDR3 is built from 15 residues. The V segment lost 4 bases and the J segment 4 bases; nucleotides outside the gene matches: 7. The V gene's germline CDR1 is LNHDA and CDR2 SQIVND (reference sequence). Here the CDR3 reads CASSRSGQGFYGYTF. The CDR3 bases are TGTGCCAGTAGTAGATCCGGACAGGGGTTCTATGGCTACACCTTC.

The chain is built from TRBV7-2 and TRBJ2-5, with TRBD1 identical over 8 bases. V lost 3 bases, J lost 5 bases, and 11 bases stayed unmatched. Per germline, CDR1 SGHTA and CDR2 FQGNSA. This CDR3 contains 16 residues. CDR3 in amino acids: CASSFSRTGGRETQYF. The CDR3 DNA reads as TGTGCCAGCAGCTTCAGCCGAACAGGGGGGCGGGAGACCCAGTACTTC.

The chain is built from TRBV7-9 and TRBJ2-3; D is unclear. CDR1 and CDR2 (germline): SEHNR, FQNEAQ (reference sequence). Trimming took 2 bases from V and 4 from J, leaving 10 bases between them. The CDR3 spans 14 residues. This CDR3 is CASSLSSRADTQYF. The CDR3, as DNA: TGTGCCAGCAGCTTAAGTTCCCGGGCAGATACGCAGTATTTT. Combining the CDR3 with reference TRBV7-9 and TRBJ2-3 gives the whole variable domain DTGVSQNPRHKITKRGQNVTFRCDPISEHNRLYWYRQTLGQGPEFLTYFQNEAQLEKSRLLSDRFSAERPKGSFSTLEIQRTEQGDSAMYLCASSLSSRADTQYFGPGTRLTVL.

V gene TRBV5-1 combines with J gene TRBJ2-3, with D perhaps TRBD2 (6 bases). The CDR3 consists of 15 residues. Germline V CDR1 and CDR2: SGHRS, YFSETQ. The V end was cut by 1 base, the J end by 0 bases, with 9 bases between. Here the CDR3 reads CASSLSAGSTDTQYF. CDR3 sequence (DNA): TGCGCCAGCAGCTTGTCGGCGGGGAGCACAGATACGCAGTATTTT. Complete variable domain (other parts from reference TRBV5-1 and TRBJ2-3): KAGVTQTPRYLIKTRGQQVTLSCSPISGHRSVSWYQQTPGQGLQFLFEYFSETQRNKGNFPGRFSGRQFSNSRSEMNVSTLELGDSALYLCASSLSAGSTDTQYFGPGTRLTVL.

V is TRBV2 and J is TRBJ2-7; 7 bases align to TRBD1. Germline-derived CDR1 and CDR2 are SNHLY and FYNNEI. CDR3 length: 15 residues. The trim removed 0 bases at V and 3 bases at J, leaving 5 bases unmatched. CDR3 sequence: CASSEATGQIYEQYF. The CDR3 coding sequence is TGTGCCAGCAGTGAAGCCACGGGACAGATCTACGAGCAGTACTTC.

The rearrangement links TRBV5-4 to TRBJ2-3; a possible D gene is TRBD2 (6 bases). CDR1 is SGHNT and CDR2 is YYREEE in the germline V gene (reference sequence). V lost 3 bases and J 6 bases, leaving 11 bases between the germline ends. The CDR3 spans 13 residues. CDR3 DNA: TGTGCCAGCAGCTGGGCGACTAGGGATACGCAGTATTTT. Translation: CASSWATRDTQYF.